This entry lists 26 T cell receptor beta chains sequenced from one sample in a study of blood T cell repertoires in COVID-19. Using immunoSEQ multiplex PCR, the repertoire was profiled, and TCRdb retains in-frame clones only, with some absent. Of over 45,000 clones listed, around 86% are singletons. The specimen sequenced was peripheral blood. These TCRs come from a woman aged 80 or over with active or convalescent COVID-19.

The CDR3 loop is CASSLRQGATEAFF. CDR3 DNA sequence: TGTGCCAGCAGCCTTAGACAGGGGGCCACTGAAGCTTTCTTT. This chain links TRBV3-1 (or the pseudogene TRBV3-2) with TRBJ1-1; 10 bases are shared with TRBD1. J gave up 4 bases and V 4 bases, and 3 bases lay outside the gene matches. Per the germline V gene, CDR1 is LGHDT and CDR2 is YNNKEL (reference sequence). This CDR3 has 14 residues.

V usage is TRBV7-2 and J usage is TRBJ2-3; 11 bases line up with TRBD2. The CDR3 is 19 residues long. J was trimmed by 6 bases and V by 1 base; bases with no gene match: 15. In germline, CDR1 is SGHTA, CDR2 FQGNSA. CDR3 sequence (DNA): TGTGCCAGCAGCTTAGGGTTAGCGGGGGGGTTCATAAGTGGGGATACGCAGTATTTT. Translating gives CASSLGLAGGFISGDTQYF.

This sequence joins TRBV19 and TRBJ1-1; D call uncertain. The CDR3 has 14 amino acids. Germline CDR1 reads LNHDA; CDR2 reads SQIVND (reference sequence). V was cut by 1 base and J by 1 base, with 7 bases left in between. The CDR3 sequence is CASSIARANTEAFF. CDR3 DNA: TGTGCCAGTAGTATAGCGAGGGCGAACACTGAAGCTTTCTTT.

The chain carries TRBV4-3 and TRBJ1-1; a possible D gene is TRBD1 (5 bases). Trimming shortened V by 3 bases and J by 4 bases, and 12 bases separated the two germline ends. The germline V gene has CDR1 LGHNA and CDR2 YSLEER. There are 14 residues in the CDR3. The CDR3 loop is CASSQYTGPTEAFF. The CDR3 bases are TGCGCCAGCAGCCAGTATACAGGACCCACTGAAGCTTTCTTT.

The V call is TRBV19, the J call TRBJ2-1; D is undetermined. Trimming left V 1 base short and J 3 bases short, with 10 bases between. This CDR3 contains 15 residues. CDR1 is LNHDA, CDR2 SQIVND, per germline (reference sequence). CDR3 sequence (DNA): TGTGCCAGTAGTATAGGGGCAGCAAGCTACAATGAGCAGTTCTTC. Translation gives CASSIGAASYNEQFF.

This chain links TRBV29-1 with TRBJ1-4; possibly TRBD1 for D (5 bases). Germline V gene sequence: CDR1 SQVTM, CDR2 ANQGSEA. V shed 7 bases and J shed 4 bases, with 19 bases lying between them. This CDR3 contains 15 residues. The CDR3 here is CSAATTGSLNEKLFF. CDR3 nucleotides: TGCAGCGCCGCAACCACAGGTTCCCTTAATGAAAAACTGTTTTTT.

CDR3 region: CASSIGLGQGYEQYF. In DNA, the CDR3 is TGTGCCAGTAGTATTGGTCTTGGACAGGGCTACGAGCAGTACTTC. The V call is TRBV19, the J call TRBJ2-7; 8 bases fit TRBD1. Germline V CDR1 and CDR2: LNHDA, SQIVND (reference sequence). CDR3 length equals 15 residues. V gave up 3 bases and J gave up 3 bases; unmatched junction bases: 7.

V usage is TRBV21-1 and J usage is TRBJ2-1; the table's D call of TRBD2 was not tested on the DNA. TRBV21-1 has pseudogene status. CDR3 length: 17 amino acids. DNA of the CDR3: TGTGCCAGCAGTCCGTTCCGCGTTGGGGGGTCCTACAATGAGCAGTTCTTC. It translates to CASSPFRVGGSYNEQFF.

J is TRBJ2-2 and V is TRBV12-5; D is unclear. The V end lost 7 bases, the J end lost 8 bases, and 11 bases lay between the germline ends. The length of the CDR3 is 12 residues. Per the germline V gene, CDR1 is LGHNT and CDR2 is FRNRAP. The CDR3 spells CASAHSTGELFF. The CDR3 region has the DNA TGTGCTAGTGCCCATTCCACAGGGGAGCTGTTTTTT.

This clone was detected once. The V gene is TRBV5-1, the J gene TRBJ2-2, with 7 positions matching TRBD2. The CDR3 contains 17 residues. After removal of 0 bases from V and 0 bases from J, the junction contained 5 bases not matched to a gene. CDR1 and CDR2 from the germline V gene are SGHRS and YFSETQ. CDR3 residues: CASSLAGAGANTGELFF. CDR3 bases: TGCGCCAGCAGCTTGGCCGGCGCGGGGGCGAACACCGGGGAGCTGTTTTTT.

There are a few counts of this clone. This sequence joins TRBV7-5 and TRBJ1-5. TRBV7-5 is a pseudogene locus. The CDR3 consists of 19 residues. CDR3 sequence: CARSLVADWHQNSNQPQHF. CDR3 coding DNA: TGTGCCAGAAGCTTAGTTGCTGACTGGCACCAAAATAGCAATCAGCCCCAGCATTTT.

The chain joins TRBV15 to TRBJ1-3; D possibly corresponds to TRBD1 (5 bases). The CDR3 runs to 15 residues. CDR1 LNHNV and CDR2 YYDKDF come from the germline V gene (reference sequence). With 3 bases removed from V and 1 base from J, the gap between germline ends came to 10 bases. As DNA, the CDR3 is TGTGCCACCAGCAGTTTAGGGGCTTCTGGAAACACCATATATTTT. It yields the protein CATSSLGASGNTIYF.

This clone has just a few counts. The rearrangement uses TRBV7-9 and TRBJ2-7; D ambiguous. Germline values: CDR1 SEHNR, CDR2 FQNEAQ (reference sequence). The CDR3 contains 12 residues. V shed 5 bases and J shed 6 bases, with 11 bases lying between them. The CDR3 region has the DNA TGTGCCAGCAGCCTCCCTGGCTTCGAGCAGTACTTC. Protein sequence: CASSLPGFEQYF.

The rearrangement links TRBV7-2 to TRBJ1-2, with a tentative D call TRBD1 (5 bases). The CDR3 sequence is 15 residues long. Germline CDR1 SGHTA, CDR2 FQGNSA. Trimming removed 5 bases at V and 5 bases at J, with 18 bases between. CDR3 loop: CASSGEVAGLYGYTF. The CDR3 DNA follows: TGTGCCAGCAGCGGTGAGGTAGCAGGGCTTTATGGCTACACCTTC.

The chain carries TRBV18 and TRBJ2-7; D perhaps matches TRBD1 (5 bases). The CDR3 covers 14 residues. V lost 1 base to trimming and J lost 6 bases, with 13 bases between them. Germline loops: CDR1 KGHSH, CDR2 LQKENI. CDR3 nucleotide sequence: TGTGCCAGCTCACCACGACAGATTAACGCCGAGCAGTACTTC. Its translation is CASSPRQINAEQYF. The full variable domain, completed using reference TRBV18 and TRBJ2-7, is NAGVMQNPRHLVRRRGQEARLRCSPMKGHSHVYWYRQLPEEGLKFMVYLQKENIIDESGMPKERFSAEFPKEGPSILRIQQVVRGDSAAYFCASSPRQINAEQYFGPGTRLTVT.

The chain uses TRBV7-3 and TRBJ2-5; maybe TRBD2 (6 bases). V was shortened by 1 base and J by 1 base, with 7 bases between the two germline ends. The CDR3 length is 14 residues. Looked up from germline, CDR1 is SGHTA and CDR2 is FQGTGA. The DNA for the CDR3 is TGTGCCAGCAGCTTAAATAGCGGCCAAGAGACCCAGTACTTC. Translating gives CASSLNSGQETQYF.

This clone was recorded many times. The CDR3, as DNA: TGTGCCAGTAAGGACAATTCGGGCCCGGTCGAGCAGTACTTC. Encoded protein: CASKDNSGPVEQYF. J is TRBJ2-7 and V is TRBV19; possibly TRBD1 for D (5 bases). This CDR3 spans 14 amino acids. V lost 7 bases and J lost 6, with 19 bases in between. Germline V gives CDR1 LNHDA, CDR2 SQIVND (reference sequence).

This chain joins TRBV7-2 and TRBJ1-5; D is unclear. V shed 3 bases and J shed 0 bases, with 9 bases lying between them. This CDR3 region has 15 residues. Germline CDR1 SGHTA, CDR2 FQGNSA. In DNA, the CDR3 is TGTGCCAGCAGCTTCTCCCTGGCTAGCAATCAGCCCCAGCATTTT. Translating it yields CASSFSLASNQPQHF. The full variable domain, with the rest looked up from reference TRBV7-2 and TRBJ1-5, is GAGVSQSPSNKVTEKGKDVELRCDPISGHTALYWYRQSLGQGLEFLIYFQGNSAPDKSGLPSDRFSAERTGGSVSTLTIQRTQQEDSAVYLCASSFSLASNQPQHFGDGTRLSIL.

This clone was counted a few times. In DNA form, the CDR3 reads TGTGCCAGTAGTACCTCGACAGGGGGCTATGGCTACACCTTC. This gives the protein CASSTSTGGYGYTF. This chain connects TRBV19 to TRBJ1-2; TRBD1 aligns across 9 bases. Germline CDR1 and CDR2: LNHDA and SQIVND (reference sequence). V gave up 4 bases and J gave up 4 bases; unmatched junction bases: 4. CDR3 length equals 14 residues.

The rearrangement links TRBV4-3 to TRBJ1-1, with 7 positions matching TRBD1. CDR3 length equals 15 residues. Germline values: CDR1 LGHNA, CDR2 YSLEER. V lost 1 base, J lost 1 base, and 3 bases stayed unmatched. The CDR3 sequence: CASSQVHRGNTEAFF. The DNA of the CDR3 is TGCGCCAGCAGCCAAGTGCACAGGGGGAACACTGAAGCTTTCTTT.

The V and J genes are TRBV27 and TRBJ1-5, with 7 bases that match TRBD1. CDR1 and CDR2 from the germline V gene are MNHEY and SMNVEV (reference sequence). The CDR3 covers 15 residues. V gave up 0 bases and J gave up 4 bases; unmatched junction bases: 3. The DNA for the CDR3 is TGTGCCAGCAGTTTATCACAGGGGTGGAATCAGCCCCAGCATTTT. This translates into CASSLSQGWNQPQHF.

A word on this clone: Additional DNA sequences in this sample encode the identical CDR3. The genes are TRBV6-5 and TRBJ1-3; D is perhaps TRBD1 (5 bases). Per the germline V gene, CDR1 is MNHEY and CDR2 is SVGAGI. This CDR3 region has 13 residues. V lost 6 bases, J lost 1 base, and 7 bases lay in between. CDR3 region: CASRGLSGNTIYF. For the CDR3, the DNA is TGTGCCAGCAGGGGACTGTCTGGAAACACCATATATTTT.

This clone was picked up one time. This chain links TRBV28 with TRBJ2-3, with 8 nucleotides matching TRBD2. The germline V gene encodes CDR1 MDHEN and CDR2 SYDVKM. Germline trimming cut 6 bases from V and 2 bases from J; bases unmatched to any gene: 10. There are 16 residues in the CDR3. In DNA, the CDR3 is TGTGCCAGCAGCCCGTTGGGGCGGGGGGTCACAGATACGCAGTATTTT. This gives the protein CASSPLGRGVTDTQYF.

J is TRBJ2-1 and V is TRBV5-6; D might be TRBD1 (6 bases). The germline V and J ends were trimmed by 5 bases and 5 bases, with 8 bases remaining between them. CDR1 SGHDT and CDR2 YYEEEE come from the germline V gene. CDR3 length: 12 residues. The CDR3 loop reads CASSWGHNEQFF. The DNA for the CDR3 is TGTGCCAGCAGTTGGGGGCACAATGAGCAGTTCTTC.

This clone was seen just once. The genes are TRBV5-1 and TRBJ2-7; a weak D match, TRBD1 (6 bases). The CDR3 runs 15 residues. Trimming stripped 2 bases from V and 5 bases from J, with 17 bases between. Per germline, CDR1 SGHRS and CDR2 YFSETQ. The CDR3 here is CASSFDRMVVNEQYF. CDR3 nucleotides: TGCGCCAGCAGCTTTGACAGGATGGTGGTAAACGAGCAGTACTTC.

This chain links TRBV2 with TRBJ1-5, with TRBD1 matching over 8 bases. Germline CDR1 and CDR2: SNHLY and FYNNEI. V lost 4 bases and J lost 0; bases outside the gene matches: 5. The CDR3 spans 16 residues. The DNA for the CDR3 is TGTGCCAGCAGTGGACAGGGGAGGCTTAGCAATCAGCCCCAGCATTTT. Translating it yields CASSGQGRLSNQPQHF.